The 11 T cell receptor beta chains listed next were all sequenced from one sample in a study of T cell responses to AZD1222 COVID-19 vaccine. The repertoire was sequenced with immunoSEQ multiplex PCR; TCRdb's copy has only in-frame clones and lacks some. The profile shows 150,000 to 180,000 clones, 75% to 90% of them singletons. The input for sequencing was peripheral blood, taken after recovery from COVID-19. The source of these receptors is an adult who had recovered from COVID-19.

Here the CDR3 DNA reads TGTGCCAGCAGCGTAGCGACGGGGCCTGGAAACACCATATATTTT. Translated: CASSVATGPGNTIYF. The chain links TRBV9 to TRBJ1-3; maybe TRBD1 (5 bases). The V gene's germline CDR1 is SGDLS and CDR2 YYNGEE. V gave up 0 bases and J gave up 2 bases, with 9 bases separating them. The CDR3 loop spans 15 amino acids.

The chain employs TRBV6-4 and TRBJ2-4; D remains unclear. This CDR3 is 14 amino acids long. V lost 2 bases to trimming and J lost 1 base, with 6 bases between them. Germline V gene lookup returns CDR1 MRHNA and CDR2 SNTAGT. The DNA for the CDR3 is TGTGCCAGCAGTGACCGCGAGGCCAAAAACATTCAGTACTTC. Amino acids: CASSDREAKNIQYF.

The CDR3, as DNA: TGCGCCAGCAGCTTGACCTCCTCTGGAAACACCATATATTTT. It codes for CASSLTSSGNTIYF. This chain joins TRBV5-1 and TRBJ1-3; no firm D call. From germline, CDR1 is SGHRS and CDR2 YFSETQ. Between the trimmed V and J ends, which lost 1 base and 0 bases, there was a span of 5 bases. The CDR3 length is 14 residues.

This sequence joins TRBV19 and TRBJ1-1; D uncertain. Germline lookup yields CDR1 LNHDA and CDR2 SQIVND (reference sequence). With 5 bases removed from V and 10 bases from J, the gap between germline ends came to 11 bases. The CDR3 loop spans 11 amino acids. The CDR3 DNA sequence: TGTGCCAGTAGTCGTGAGGCCGGAGCTTTCTTT. Its protein product is CASSREAGAFF.

This rearrangement joins TRBV24-1 to TRBJ2-7, with D unresolved. Trimming removed 4 bases at V and 2 bases at J, with 8 bases between. The CDR3 contains 13 residues. The V gene's germline CDR1 is KGHDR and CDR2 SFDVKD. CDR3 loop: CATSDPVTYEQYF. The DNA of the CDR3 is TGTGCCACCAGTGACCCGGTAACCTACGAGCAGTACTTC.

This clone was recorded only once. The V and J genes are TRBV24-1 and TRBJ2-1; D not resolved. V was trimmed by 4 bases and J by 2 bases, leaving 8 bases between them. The CDR3 loop spans 14 amino acids. Germline assignment: CDR1 KGHDR and CDR2 SFDVKD. CDR3 coding DNA: TGTGCCACCAGTGAGTTAGATGCCTACAATGAGCAGTTCTTC. Its protein product is CATSELDAYNEQFF.

The rearrangement links TRBV9 to TRBJ1-2; D might be TRBD1 (6 bases). Germline lookup yields CDR1 SGDLS and CDR2 YYNGEE. CDR3 length: 14 amino acids. Trimming shortened V by 4 bases and J by 7 bases, and 17 bases separated the two germline ends. The CDR3 loop is CASSRQEGPGGYTF. The DNA for the CDR3 is TGTGCCAGCAGCCGACAGGAGGGGCCCGGTGGCTACACCTTC.

The V call is TRBV10-3, the J call TRBJ1-3; TRBD1 aligns across 9 bases. Losses at the gene ends were 3 bases for V and 2 bases for J; bases not matched to a gene: 11. Germline V gene lookup returns CDR1 ENHRY and CDR2 SYGVKD. There are 18 residues in the CDR3. The chain's CDR3 is CAISDPQKGQGAGNTIYF. DNA for the CDR3: TGTGCCATCAGTGACCCCCAAAAGGGACAGGGAGCTGGAAACACCATATATTTT.

The V call is TRBV29-1, the J call TRBJ1-1; maybe TRBD1 (5 bases). Germline-derived CDR1 and CDR2 are SQVTM and ANQGSEA. This CDR3 spans 17 amino acids. V was clipped by 0 bases and J by 0 bases, with 17 bases between them. The CDR3 here is CSVEEETASPMNTEAFF. CDR3 sequence (DNA): TGCAGCGTTGAAGAAGAGACAGCTTCCCCTATGAACACTGAAGCTTTCTTT.

The CDR3: CASGRGTPGADTQYF. The CDR3 DNA follows: TGTGCCAGCGGCAGAGGGACTCCGGGGGCAGATACGCAGTATTTT. The chain has TRBV6-5 and TRBJ2-3; D possibly corresponds to TRBD2 (6 bases). The V end was cut by 8 bases, the J end by 4 bases, with 19 bases between. The CDR3 is 15 amino acids. From germline, CDR1 is MNHEY and CDR2 SVGAGI.

This rearrangement joins TRBV19 to TRBJ2-2, with 9 bases that match TRBD2. This CDR3 has 18 residues. Germline loops: CDR1 LNHDA, CDR2 SQIVND (reference sequence). Trimming removed 3 bases from V and 3 bases from J; junction bases left unmatched: 11. The CDR3 sequence: CASSIVSGRFEDTGELFF. Here the CDR3 DNA reads TGTGCCAGTAGTATCGTCAGCGGGAGGTTTGAGGACACCGGGGAGCTGTTTTTT.